These 25 T cell receptor beta chains were sequenced from one sample in a study of shared clonotypes between healthy human individuals. It was CD45RO-negative cells, positively selected for CCR7, that made up naive CD8 cells, with terminally differentiated effector memory CD45RA+ cells excluded. Data came from immunoSEQ multiplex PCR; TCRdb stores just in-frame clones and leaves some out. The sample lists about 820,000 clones; 85% to 95% were seen once. The sequenced sample consisted of naive CD8+ T cells sorted from blood. These receptors were collected from a man aged 30 to 45 in good health.

This clone was recorded only once. The rearrangement links TRBV27 to TRBJ2-2; TRBD2 might be the D (6 bases). The CDR3 is 17 residues long. Trimming left V 2 bases short and J 1 base short, with 14 bases between. CDR1 and CDR2 from the germline V gene are MNHEY and SMNVEV (reference sequence). CDR3 in amino acids: CASSLLTGALNTGELFF. The CDR3 DNA reads as TGTGCCAGCAGTTTACTCACGGGAGCCTTGAACACCGGGGAGCTGTTTTTT.

This chain links TRBV5-5 with TRBJ2-2, with 7 bases that match TRBD1. The CDR3 consists of 16 residues. Germline CDR1 is SGHKS and CDR2 is YYEKEE (reference sequence). The V segment lost 3 bases and the J segment 4 bases; nucleotides outside the gene matches: 9. The CDR3 DNA is TGTGCCAGCAGCTGGGGACAGAGAATGGGCACCGGGGAGCTGTTTTTT. Translated: CASSWGQRMGTGELFF. The variable domain in full, completed from reference TRBV5-5 and TRBJ2-2, reads DAGVTQSPTHLIKTRGQQVTLRCSPISGHKSVSWYQQVLGQGPQFIFQYYEKEERGRGNFPDRFSARQFPNYSSELNVNALLLGDSALYLCASSWGQRMGTGELFFGEGSRLTVL.

This clone was counted a single time. The rearrangement links TRBV28 to TRBJ2-5; 15 nucleotides align to TRBD2. The trim removed 4 bases at V and 5 bases at J, leaving 8 bases unmatched. Germline V gene sequence: CDR1 MDHEN, CDR2 SYDVKM. The CDR3 totals 17 residues. In DNA form, the CDR3 reads TGTGCCAGCAGTTCGGGGACTAGCGGGGGGTTGTGGGAGACCCAGTACTTC. Protein: CASSSGTSGGLWETQYF.

V gene TRBV6-5 combines with J gene TRBJ2-3; TRBD2 matches at 8 bases. The CDR3 is 16 residues long. Germline CDR1 MNHEY, CDR2 SVGAGI. The junction had 4 bases not matched to a gene; V was cut back by 2 bases and J by 0 bases. The CDR3 coding sequence is TGTGCCAGCAGTTACGTTAGCGGGGAAAGCACAGATACGCAGTATTTT. Protein sequence: CASSYVSGESTDTQYF.

V is TRBV7-9 and J is TRBJ2-7; the match to TRBD2 covers 7 bases. CDR3 length equals 17 residues. Germline V gives CDR1 SEHNR, CDR2 FQNEAQ (reference sequence). The CDR3 DNA reads as TGTGCTAGTCAAGGAACCCTCGGCGGGAGTTTTGTCTACGAGCAGTACTTC. Amino acid sequence: CASQGTLGGSFVYEQYF.

As to this clone: This could be a read error, since a much larger clone is one nucleotide away. This chain connects TRBV5-4 to TRBJ2-7; no firm D call. The germline V gene has CDR1 SGHNT and CDR2 YYREEE (reference sequence). This CDR3 contains 11 residues. V was cut by 5 bases and J by 0 bases, with 3 bases left in between. Here the CDR3 reads CASSPSYEQYF. Here the CDR3 DNA reads TGTGCCAGCAGTCCCTCCTACGAGCAGTACTTC.

The chain joins TRBV6-4 to TRBJ2-7, with D possibly called TRBD1 or TRBD2 (6 bases each). The CDR3 sequence is 18 residues long. Germline V CDR1 and CDR2: MRHNA, SNTAGT. Trimming shortened V by 1 base and J by 1 base, and 20 bases separated the two germline ends. In nucleotides, the CDR3 is TGTGCCAGCAGTGACTTAAGCTGCTCCGGGGGCGCTTCCTACGAGCAGTACTTC. This gives the protein CASSDLSCSGGASYEQYF.

The CDR3 region is CASSQRTGGETEAFF. The CDR3, as DNA: TGCGCCAGCAGCCAGAGGACAGGGGGCGAGACTGAAGCTTTCTTT. The chain links TRBV4-1 to TRBJ1-1; 11 nucleotides line up with TRBD1. The CDR3 has 15 residues. The germline V gene encodes CDR1 MGHRA and CDR2 YSYEKL. V shed 3 bases and J 5 bases; nucleotides not matched to a gene: 5.

This clone was counted once. The chain carries TRBV28 and TRBJ2-7; perhaps D is TRBD1 or TRBD2 (5 bases each). V was shortened by 4 bases and J by 3 bases, with 10 bases between the two germline ends. This CDR3 is 13 amino acids long. Germline V lookup: CDR1 MDHEN, CDR2 SYDVKM. CDR3 residues: CASSWGTGYEQYF. CDR3 nucleotides: TGTGCCAGCAGTTGGGGGACGGGCTACGAGCAGTACTTC. The variable domain in full, completed from reference TRBV28 and TRBJ2-7, reads DVKVTQSSRYLVKRTGEKVFLECVQDMDHENMFWYRQDPGLGLRLIYFSYDVKMKEKGDIPEGYSVSREKKERFSLILESASTNQTSMYLCASSWGTGYEQYFGPGTRLTVT.

The chain carries TRBV29-1 and TRBJ2-5; 7 bases are shared with TRBD2. The length of the CDR3 is 14 residues. After removal of 6 bases from V and 5 bases from J, the junction contained 12 bases not matched to a gene. The germline gives CDR1 SQVTM, CDR2 ANQGSEA. The CDR3: CSVEVPQGGETQYF. DNA of the CDR3: TGCAGCGTGGAGGTTCCCCAGGGAGGGGAGACCCAGTACTTC. The whole variable domain, filled in from reference TRBV29-1 and TRBJ2-5, reads SAVISQKPSRDICQRGTSLTIQCQVDSQVTMMFWYRQQPGQSLTLIATANQGSEATYESGFVIDKFPISRPNLTFSTLTVSNMSPEDSSIYLCSVEVPQGGETQYFGPGTRLLVL.

V gene TRBV30 combines with J gene TRBJ1-4, with 9 nucleotides matching TRBD1. This CDR3 is 14 amino acids long. The V gene's germline CDR1 is GTSNPN and CDR2 SVGIG (reference sequence). V was pared by 4 bases and J by 8 bases, with 8 bases of the junction left unmatched. The CDR3 is CAWTATGGWEKLFF. DNA of the CDR3: TGTGCCTGGACCGCGACAGGGGGTTGGGAAAAACTGTTTTTT.

Points on this clone: Other DNA sequences of this sample code for an identical CDR3. The V call is TRBV4-1, the J call TRBJ2-1; D not certain. CDR1 MGHRA and CDR2 YSYEKL come from the germline V gene. The V gene lost 0 bases and the J gene lost 6 bases, with 6 bases spanning the gap. The CDR3 is 13 amino acids. CDR3 DNA: TGCGCCAGCAGCCAAGATCCCAGCAATGAGCAGTTCTTC. Its translation is CASSQDPSNEQFF.

A remark on this clone: Within the sample, other DNA sequences also encode this same CDR3. The V and J genes are TRBV9 and TRBJ2-2; unclear D gene. Germline assignment: CDR1 SGDLS and CDR2 YYNGEE. V was trimmed by 2 bases and J by 5 bases, leaving 7 bases between them. This CDR3 is 13 amino acids long. The CDR3 loop is CASSVEGTGELFF. CDR3 in DNA: TGTGCCAGCAGCGTGGAAGGGACCGGGGAGCTGTTTTTT.

This chain joins TRBV27 and TRBJ2-3; 8 positions match TRBD1. The CDR3 runs to 16 residues. Germline V gives CDR1 MNHEY, CDR2 SMNVEV (reference sequence). With 6 bases clipped from V and 5 bases from J, the junction kept 13 bases outside the gene matches. CDR3 in DNA: TGTGCCAGCAGCCTGACAGGGGTTGAAATCCGAGATACGCAGTATTTT. This gives the protein CASSLTGVEIRDTQYF.

The V call is TRBV30, the J call TRBJ2-7; 12 positions agree with TRBD2. Germline values: CDR1 GTSNPN, CDR2 SVGIG (reference sequence). The CDR3 runs to 14 residues. The V gene end was trimmed by 0 bases and the J gene end by 7 bases; junction bases not matched to a gene: 4. CDR3 DNA: TGTGCCTGGAGTGTACTAGCGGGAGGAGGAGAGCAGTACTTC. Residues: CAWSVLAGGGEQYF.

Of note for this clone: At the DNA level, this CDR3 is encoded by other sequences in the same sample as well. The gene calls are TRBV11-2 and TRBJ2-7; D uncertain. Germline-derived CDR1 and CDR2 are SGHAT and FQNNGV. This CDR3 has 12 amino acids. Trimming cost V 5 bases and J 2 bases, with 7 bases left between them. The CDR3 DNA sequence: TGTGCCAGCAGCCTTGTCCCCTACGAGCAGTACTTC. It is translated as CASSLVPYEQYF.

Only one count was recorded for this clone. The chain couples TRBV29-1 to TRBJ1-1; D ambiguous. Germline V CDR1 and CDR2: SQVTM, ANQGSEA. CDR3 size: 12 residues. V shed 6 bases and J shed 1 base, with 9 bases lying between them. Here the CDR3 DNA reads TGCAGCGTCCAGCCGGGGAACACTGAAGCTTTCTTT. Translating gives CSVQPGNTEAFF. The whole variable domain, filled in from reference TRBV29-1 and TRBJ1-1, reads SAVISQKPSRDICQRGTSLTIQCQVDSQVTMMFWYRQQPGQSLTLIATANQGSEATYESGFVIDKFPISRPNLTFSTLTVSNMSPEDSSIYLCSVQPGNTEAFFGQGTRLTVV.

The rearrangement joins TRBV14 to TRBJ1-2; D uncertain. Between the trimmed V and J ends, which lost 0 bases and 4 bases, there was a span of 9 bases. Germline CDR1 and CDR2: SGHDN and FVKESK. The CDR3 sequence is 14 residues long. Here the CDR3 reads CASSQEEWTYGYTF. CDR3 DNA: TGTGCCAGCAGCCAAGAGGAGTGGACCTATGGCTACACCTTC.

The chain has TRBV4-1 and TRBJ1-1; D is unresolved. There are 12 residues in the CDR3. Germline CDR1 is MGHRA and CDR2 is YSYEKL. With 4 bases removed from V and 7 bases from J, the gap between germline ends came to 10 bases. CDR3 sequence: CASSRGIHEAFF. CDR3 in DNA: TGCGCCAGCAGCCGCGGGATTCATGAAGCTTTCTTT.

The gene calls are TRBV28 and TRBJ1-5; D perhaps matches TRBD1 (5 bases). From germline, CDR1 is MDHEN and CDR2 SYDVKM. V lost 5 bases and J 0 bases, leaving 14 bases between the germline ends. The CDR3 runs to 16 residues. In DNA, the CDR3 is TGTGCCAGCAGTCCGTACGGGGGGAGTAGCAATCAGCCCCAGCATTTT. Protein product: CASSPYGGSSNQPQHF.

The chain couples TRBV19 to TRBJ1-2; a weak D match, TRBD1 (5 bases). Germline V gives CDR1 LNHDA, CDR2 SQIVND (reference sequence). V was trimmed by 3 bases and J by 2 bases, leaving 7 bases between them. The CDR3 spans 13 residues. The CDR3 DNA is TGTGCCAGTAGTATCAAGGGGAACTATGGCTACACCTTC. Its translation is CASSIKGNYGYTF.

This clone was picked up a small number of times. The J gene is TRBJ2-7, the V gene TRBV7-9; D is perhaps TRBD2 (6 bases). V lost 4 bases, J lost 7 bases, and 14 bases lay in between. The length of the CDR3 is 13 residues. Germline CDR1 is SEHNR and CDR2 is FQNEAQ (reference sequence). This chain's CDR3 is CASSYGGGMEQYF. DNA of the CDR3: TGTGCCAGCAGCTATGGAGGCGGGATGGAGCAGTACTTC. The variable domain in full, completed from reference TRBV7-9 and TRBJ2-7, reads DTGVSQNPRHKITKRGQNVTFRCDPISEHNRLYWYRQTLGQGPEFLTYFQNEAQLEKSRLLSDRFSAERPKGSFSTLEIQRTEQGDSAMYLCASSYGGGMEQYFGPGTRLTVT.

The chain joins TRBV28 to TRBJ2-7; perhaps D is TRBD1 or TRBD2 (6 bases each). CDR1 MDHEN and CDR2 SYDVKM come from the germline V gene. This CDR3 region has 15 residues. V was clipped by 3 bases and J by 3 bases, with 15 bases between them. CDR3 sequence: CASSFPLADSYEQYF. CDR3 nucleotide sequence: TGTGCCAGCAGTTTTCCCTTAGCGGACAGCTACGAGCAGTACTTC.

The chain uses TRBV28 and TRBJ2-2, with a tentative D call TRBD1 (5 bases). The V gene lost 4 bases and the J gene lost 7 bases, with 10 bases spanning the gap. The CDR3 spans 13 residues. Germline-derived CDR1 and CDR2 are MDHEN and SYDVKM. CDR3 sequence reads: CASSWMQGGELFF. CDR3 DNA: TGTGCCAGCAGTTGGATGCAGGGCGGGGAGCTGTTTTTT.

The chain combines TRBV7-2 with TRBJ1-4, with unresolved D. This CDR3 spans 15 amino acids. CDR1 and CDR2 from the germline V gene are SGHTA and FQGNSA. Trimming cost V 5 bases and J 3 bases, with 13 bases left between them. Here the CDR3 reads CASSRTAAANEKLFF. DNA of the CDR3: TGTGCCAGCAGCCGCACGGCGGCCGCTAATGAAAAACTGTTTTTT.